Below, 20 T cell receptor beta chains from the same sample are listed, as sequenced in a study of blood T cell repertoires in COVID-19. Repertoires were generated with immunoSEQ multiplex PCR, while TCRdb's copy carries only in-frame clones and drops some. The sample has some 300,000 clones; approximately 90% are singletons. Sequencing was done on a sample of peripheral blood. The origin of the receptors is a woman in her twenties or thirties who had recovered from COVID-19.

The CDR3: CASSGGLAGFSYNEQFF. The DNA of the CDR3 is TGTGCCAGCAGCGGGGGACTAGCGGGCTTCTCCTACAATGAGCAGTTCTTC. The chain uses TRBV5-8 and TRBJ2-1; TRBD2 matches at 12 bases. The V and J ends lost 4 bases and 0 bases, in that order; junction bases with no gene match: 5. Germline V gene sequence: CDR1 SGHTS, CDR2 YDEGEE. The CDR3 is 17 residues long.

J is TRBJ2-5 and V is TRBV12-3 or TRBV12-4; no firm D call. Trimming pared 5 bases from V and 2 bases from J, leaving 9 bases between. This CDR3 has 13 amino acids. Written as DNA, the CDR3 is TGTGCCAGCAGTCCCTTCGGGCAAGAGACCCAGTACTTC. It is translated as CASSPFGQETQYF.

The gene calls are TRBV3-1 (or the pseudogene TRBV3-2) and TRBJ2-3, with 11 bases identical to TRBD2. The CDR3 has 18 amino acids. The V segment lost 0 bases and the J segment 4 bases; nucleotides outside the gene matches: 9. Germline values: CDR1 LGHDT, CDR2 YNNKEL (reference sequence). The CDR3 bases are TGTGCCAGCAGCCAAGAAGGGGCTAGCGGGGGGCCCGCAGATACGCAGTATTTT. Residues: CASSQEGASGGPADTQYF.

The J gene is TRBJ1-2, the V gene TRBV6-6; 10 bases are a match to TRBD1. The CDR3 is 14 residues long. V shed 7 bases and J 4 bases; nucleotides not matched to a gene: 6. CDR1 is MNHNY, CDR2 SVGAGI, per germline (reference sequence). CDR3 sequence: CASNSGTGAYGYTF. The CDR3 coding sequence is TGTGCCAGCAATTCCGGGACAGGGGCCTATGGCTACACCTTC.

The CDR3 is CASSQGGFGNQPQHF. In nucleotides, the CDR3 is TGTGCCAGCAGCCAAGGGGGATTCGGCAATCAGCCCCAGCATTTT. This chain connects TRBV7-9 to TRBJ1-5; D possibly corresponds to TRBD1 (6 bases). Trimming cost V 5 bases and J 2 bases, with 13 bases left between them. Germline CDR1 SEHNR, CDR2 FQNEAQ (reference sequence). CDR3 size: 15 residues.

V gene TRBV5-1 combines with J gene TRBJ2-2; TRBD2 might be the D (5 bases). Germline CDR1 reads SGHRS; CDR2 reads YFSETQ. This CDR3 is 14 amino acids long. Trimming took off 5 bases at V and 1 base at J, with 9 bases between the two ends. The CDR3 region has the DNA TGCGCCAGCAGTCGGGGAGAGAACACCGGGGAGCTGTTTTTT. Its translation is CASSRGENTGELFF.

This clone has just a few counts. This chain joins TRBV2 and TRBJ1-2; D not certain. Germline loops: CDR1 SNHLY, CDR2 FYNNEI. This CDR3 is 14 amino acids long. V dropped 3 bases and J dropped 1 base, with 9 bases sitting between them. Written as DNA, the CDR3 is TGTGCCAGCAGTGATGGGTACAGTAACTATGGCTACACCTTC. The encoded protein is CASSDGYSNYGYTF.

The rearrangement joins TRBV28 to TRBJ1-2, with a tentative D call TRBD1 (6 bases). This CDR3 region has 12 residues. With 6 bases removed from V and 8 bases from J, the gap between germline ends came to 13 bases. Germline V gene data show CDR1 as MDHEN and CDR2 as SYDVKM. For the CDR3, the DNA is TGTGCCAGCAGCCCTTCGGGGGGCGGCTACACCTTC. It encodes CASSPSGGGYTF.

CDR3 protein: CASSLQGGTGELFF. The CDR3 DNA follows: TGTGCCAGCAGTTTGCAGGGTGGCACCGGGGAGCTGTTTTTT. The rearrangement links TRBV27 to TRBJ2-2, with D possibly matching TRBD1 (5 bases). Germline CDR1 is MNHEY and CDR2 is SMNVEV (reference sequence). CDR3 length: 14 residues. V lost 3 bases, J lost 4 bases, and 9 bases lay in between.

The chain couples TRBV4-3 to TRBJ2-6, with 8 positions matching TRBD1. With 3 bases clipped from V and 0 bases from J, the junction kept 4 bases outside the gene matches. Germline values: CDR1 LGHNA, CDR2 YSLEER. CDR3 length equals 17 residues. DNA of the CDR3: TGCGCCAGCAGCCACCCCACAGGGGGCTCTGGGGCCAACGTCCTGACTTTC. The encoded protein is CASSHPTGGSGANVLTF.

This chain connects TRBV4-3 to TRBJ1-1, with 8 nucleotides matching TRBD1. Germline CDR1 is LGHNA and CDR2 is YSLEER. CDR3 length equals 17 residues. The J segment lost 1 base and the V segment lost 0 bases, leaving 7 bases of the junction unmatched. CDR3 amino acids: CASSQDPAGGENTEAFF. CDR3 bases: TGCGCCAGCAGCCAAGATCCGGCAGGGGGCGAGAACACTGAAGCTTTCTTT.

The genes are TRBV10-3 and TRBJ1-3; 9 nucleotides match TRBD1. V trimming: 2 bases; J trimming: 9 bases; junction bases outside the gene matches: 5. CDR1 is ENHRY and CDR2 is SYGVKD in the germline V gene. CDR3 length equals 14 residues. The CDR3 sequence: CAISEAQGAGTIYF. For the CDR3, the DNA is TGTGCCATCAGTGAGGCACAGGGGGCTGGCACCATATATTTT.

This rearrangement joins TRBV28 to TRBJ2-6, with 8 bases fitting TRBD2. With 4 bases clipped from V and 4 bases from J, the junction kept 15 bases outside the gene matches. From germline, CDR1 is MDHEN and CDR2 SYDVKM. This CDR3 has 19 amino acids. Written as DNA, the CDR3 is TGTGCCAGCAGTTCCCCGCGGGATAGCGGGGCACCCGGGGCCAACGTCCTGACTTTC. Translating gives CASSSPRDSGAPGANVLTF.

The chain combines TRBV18 with TRBJ1-2, with D possibly TRBD1 on 5 matching bases. CDR1 is KGHSH and CDR2 is LQKENI in the germline V gene. V lost 0 bases and J 0 bases, leaving 14 bases between the germline ends. This CDR3 is 17 amino acids long. As DNA, the CDR3 is TGTGCCAGCTCACCACCGGGGGGACCTCGAGCTAACTATGGCTACACCTTC. Translation gives CASSPPGGPRANYGYTF.

The V call is TRBV2, the J call TRBJ1-1; D ambiguous. Germline CDR1 SNHLY, CDR2 FYNNEI. This CDR3 has 13 amino acids. Trimming removed 8 bases from V and 1 base from J, with 11 bases in between. The CDR3 region has the DNA TGTGCCAGCGAGGAACCGGAGAACACTGAAGCTTTCTTT. It yields the protein CASEEPENTEAFF.

In regard to this clone: The sample holds other DNA sequences that translate to the same CDR3. This chain connects TRBV12-3 or TRBV12-4 to TRBJ1-5; possible D gene TRBD1, 5 bases. CDR3 length equals 13 residues. V was shortened by 3 bases and J by 4 bases, with 7 bases between the two germline ends. CDR3 in DNA: TGTGCCAGCAGTTTCGCAGGGAATCAGCCCCAGCATTTT. This encodes CASSFAGNQPQHF.

V usage is TRBV7-3 and J usage is TRBJ2-3; no firm D call. This CDR3 is built from 14 residues. The germline CDR1 and CDR2 sequences are SGHTA and FQGTGA. V lost 5 bases and J lost 3, with 12 bases in between. CDR3 loop: CASSRSLSTDTQYF. Here the CDR3 DNA reads TGTGCCAGCAGCCGGAGCTTGTCTACAGATACGCAGTATTTT.

The rearrangement links TRBV11-2 to TRBJ2-5; D possibly corresponds to TRBD2 (5 bases). The CDR3 runs 14 residues. Trimming cost V 1 base and J 4 bases, with 10 bases left between them. Germline V gene sequence: CDR1 SGHAT, CDR2 FQNNGV. The CDR3 reads CASSLVAGIETQYF. The CDR3 bases are TGTGCCAGCAGCTTAGTTGCCGGGATAGAGACCCAGTACTTC.

J is TRBJ2-7 and V is TRBV10-3; 10 bases align to TRBD1. CDR3 size: 15 residues. Germline loops: CDR1 ENHRY, CDR2 SYGVKD. The V and J ends lost 5 bases and 3 bases, in that order; junction bases with no gene match: 7. CDR3 sequence reads: CAISTGTGESYEQYF. The CDR3 bases are TGTGCCATCAGTACCGGGACAGGGGAAAGCTACGAGCAGTACTTC.

This clone was observed a few times. The chain combines TRBV19 with TRBJ2-2, with TRBD2 matching over 7 bases. This CDR3 spans 15 amino acids. The trim removed 9 bases at V and 2 bases at J, leaving 9 bases unmatched. Looked up from germline, CDR1 is LNHDA and CDR2 is SQIVND (reference sequence). CDR3 sequence reads: CASWGTNPNTGELFF. The CDR3, as DNA: TGTGCCAGCTGGGGGACTAACCCTAACACCGGGGAGCTGTTTTTT.